This T cell receptor beta chain was identified during a study of T cells after yellow fever vaccination. Study in general: In the case of low-cell-number fractions, SMART-Seq v4 Ultra Low Input was used for preparation. The study's findings and limits: Although the secondary response was weaker, it peaked faster, at day 5 versus 15. Subsequent to the booster, the majority of primary-vaccination clones reappeared (around 96% CD4, around 85% CD8).

Germline V lookup: CDR1 SGHTA, CDR2 FQGNSA. Trimming at V came to 1 base and at J to 6 bases, leaving 4 bases not matched to a gene. The CDR3 is 14 residues long. As for this clonotype: Its antigen is unknown.

Researchers made TCR cDNA using 5'RACE template switching, and this step added a universal primer site and UMIs. TCRdb independently ran MiXCR on the 5' RACE reads; one entry per CDR3 protein. The table shows around 600,000 distinct CDR3 sequences, with 10% to 15% occurring only once. The sequencing used PBMCs, collected on the day of the yellow fever booster vaccination. The receptor was isolated from a man aged 30 to 45 who received the YFV17D yellow fever vaccine. This sequence joins TRBV7-2 and TRBJ2-3; 7 bases fit TRBD2. CDR3 protein: CASSLGLAVDTQYF. The DNA for the CDR3 is TGTGCCAGCAGCTTAGGACTAGCCGTGGATACGCAGTATTTT.